This T cell receptor (beta chain) was captured in a study of cytomegalovirus exposure and HLA in healthy donors. Broader study findings: Apart from CMV serostatus, no immune exposure information was available. Highest at DRB1 and lowest at HLA-C, TCR association rates differed among HLA loci in a later analysis. Confirmation in vitro established that three CMV-associated chains were specific for CMV antigens.

PCR primers comprised 60 Vbeta and 13 Jbeta primers. As handled by the study authors: Tens of millions of unique TCR beta chains, some 10 million of them shared, were counted by a later analysis. Only in-frame clones appear in the TCRdb table, and some are missing; sequencing was by immunoSEQ multiplex PCR. Clonal size and the V and J genes are those of that table, whereas D and trimming came from the DNA. Here the sample spans 140,000 to 150,000 clones, 75% being singletons. This clone showed up just once. The target antigen is unknown. The TCR sequence derives from a man aged 25 to 40 in good health and CMV-seronegative. Sequenced material: PBMCs.

The CDR3 reads CASSLELSGDTQYF. CDR3 DNA sequence: TGTGCCAGCAGCTTAGAGCTTTCGGGAGATACGCAGTATTTT. The V and J genes are TRBV7-9 and TRBJ2-3; no clear D gene. Deletions cut 1 base from V and 5 bases from J, with 10 bases between. Germline CDR1 is SEHNR and CDR2 is FQNEAQ (reference sequence). This CDR3 is built from 14 residues.